This T cell receptor (beta chain) was documented in a study of monozygotic twins with inflammatory bowel disease. The CDR3 extends over 17 amino acids. CDR1 KGHSH and CDR2 LQKENI come from the germline V gene. TCRdb re-analyzed the 5' RACE reads; it lists each CDR3 protein once, without DNA. Its table lists around 150,000 distinct CDR3 sequences. Concerning this clonotype itself: Its antigen is undetermined.

Notes on the study in general: Among IBD patients, TCRbeta diversity (inverse Simpson) was lower than in healthy co-twins. Patient repertoire variability may have increased through differing immunosuppressive treatments. Fewer shared clonotypes with others were found in IBD patients than in healthy twins, especially with disease activity.

No T cells were sorted before total RNA was taken from whole blood. This rearrangement joins TRBV18 to TRBJ1-2; TCRdb outputs TRBD1, but without DNA this stays unchecked. The sequence was collected from a human donor with ulcerative colitis or Crohn's disease, or a healthy co-twin of an affected twin (not recorded which). Sequencing input: blood. The CDR3 loop reads CASSLGTGPSSDYGYTF.